This T cell receptor beta chain was observed in a study of a mutant IDH1 vaccine in newly diagnosed glioma. The CDR3 is 13 amino acids. V was clipped by 4 bases and J by 6 bases, with 12 bases between them. CDR1 is MNHEY and CDR2 is SMNVEV in the germline V gene (reference sequence). Sequenced by immunoSEQ multiplex PCR; TCRdb stores in-frame clones only, minus some. The sample includes tens of thousands of clones, 89% seen only once; the top ten take approximately 0.8%. This clone was found once. Its target is unknown. Time point defined: week 47, end of study. Mutant IDH1 20-mer peptide, at 300 ug, made up each vaccine dose, with topical imiquimod. The vaccination schedule gave patients eight doses in weeks 1, 3, 5, 7, 11, 15, 19 and 23.

This sequence joins TRBV27 and TRBJ1-2; possible D gene TRBD1, 5 bases. The TCR sequence derives from a woman between 45 and 65 years old with glioma. The source was PBMCs, collected from a glioma patient whose treatment included an IDH1 peptide vaccine. CDR3: CASSSNQGNGYTF. The CDR3, as DNA: TGTGCCAGCAGTTCAAATCAGGGTAATGGCTACACCTTC.